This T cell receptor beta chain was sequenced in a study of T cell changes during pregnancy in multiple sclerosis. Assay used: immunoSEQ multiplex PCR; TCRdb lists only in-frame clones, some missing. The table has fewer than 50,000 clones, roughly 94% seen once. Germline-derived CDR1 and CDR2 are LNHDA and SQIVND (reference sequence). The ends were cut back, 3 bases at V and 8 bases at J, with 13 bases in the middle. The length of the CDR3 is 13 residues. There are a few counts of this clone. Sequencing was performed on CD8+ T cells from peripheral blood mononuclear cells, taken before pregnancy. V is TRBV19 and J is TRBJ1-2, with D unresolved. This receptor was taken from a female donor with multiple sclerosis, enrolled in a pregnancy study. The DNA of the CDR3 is TGTGCCAGTAGTATGATTGGAGGAGGGGGCTACACCTTC. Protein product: CASSMIGGGGYTF.